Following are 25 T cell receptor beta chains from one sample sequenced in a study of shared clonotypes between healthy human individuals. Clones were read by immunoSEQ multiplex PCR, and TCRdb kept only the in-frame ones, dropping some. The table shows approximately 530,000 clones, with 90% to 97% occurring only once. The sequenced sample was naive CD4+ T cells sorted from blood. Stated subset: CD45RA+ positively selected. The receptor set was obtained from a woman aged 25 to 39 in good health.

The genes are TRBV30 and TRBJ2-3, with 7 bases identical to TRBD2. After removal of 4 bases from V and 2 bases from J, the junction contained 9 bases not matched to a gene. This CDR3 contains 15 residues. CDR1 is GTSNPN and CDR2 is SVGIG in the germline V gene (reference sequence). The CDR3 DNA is TGTGCCTGGAACCATGGTGGACTAGACACAGATACGCAGTATTTT. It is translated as CAWNHGGLDTDTQYF. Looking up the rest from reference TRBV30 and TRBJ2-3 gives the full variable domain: SQTIHQWPATLVQPVGSPLSLECTVEGTSNPNLYWYRQAAGRGLQLLFYSVGIGQISSEVPQNLSASRPQDRQFILSSKKLLLSDSGFYLCAWNHGGLDTDTQYFGPGTRLTVL.

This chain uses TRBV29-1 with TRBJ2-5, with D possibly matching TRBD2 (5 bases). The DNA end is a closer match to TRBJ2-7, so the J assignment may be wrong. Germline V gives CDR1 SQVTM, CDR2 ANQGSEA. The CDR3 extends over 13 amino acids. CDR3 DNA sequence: TGCAGCGGAGAGGGTCCGGGTCCCAACGAGCAGTACTTC. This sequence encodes CSGEGPGPNEQYF.

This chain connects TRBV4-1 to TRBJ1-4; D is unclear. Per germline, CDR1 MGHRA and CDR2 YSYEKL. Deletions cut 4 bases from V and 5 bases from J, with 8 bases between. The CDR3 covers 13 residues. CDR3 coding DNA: TGCGCCAGCAGCCTTCCGGGAAATGAAAAACTGTTTTTT. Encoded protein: CASSLPGNEKLFF.

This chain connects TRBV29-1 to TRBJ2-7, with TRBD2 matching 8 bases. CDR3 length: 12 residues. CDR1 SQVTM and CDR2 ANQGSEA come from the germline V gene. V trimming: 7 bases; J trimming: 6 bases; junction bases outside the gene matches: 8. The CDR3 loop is CSGGGGTREQYF. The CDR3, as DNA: TGCAGCGGCGGCGGGGGGACCCGCGAGCAGTACTTC.

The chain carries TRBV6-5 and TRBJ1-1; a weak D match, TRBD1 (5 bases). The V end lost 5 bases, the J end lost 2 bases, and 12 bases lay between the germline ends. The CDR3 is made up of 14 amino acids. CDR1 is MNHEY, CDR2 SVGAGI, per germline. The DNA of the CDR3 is TGTGCCAGCAGTCTAGGGGTTGGAAACACTGAAGCTTTCTTT. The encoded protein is CASSLGVGNTEAFF.

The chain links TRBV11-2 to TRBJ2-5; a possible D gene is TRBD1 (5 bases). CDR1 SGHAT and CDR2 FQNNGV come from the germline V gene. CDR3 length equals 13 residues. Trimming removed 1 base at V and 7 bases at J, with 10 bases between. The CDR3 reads CASSLGGLATQYF. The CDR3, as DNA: TGTGCCAGCAGCTTAGGGGGCTTGGCGACCCAGTACTTC.

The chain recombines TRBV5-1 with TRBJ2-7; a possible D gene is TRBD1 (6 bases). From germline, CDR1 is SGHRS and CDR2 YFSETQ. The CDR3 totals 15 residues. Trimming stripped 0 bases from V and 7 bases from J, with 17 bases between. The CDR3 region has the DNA TGCGCCAGCAGCTTGGGGACAGAAAGGGCGCGGGAGCAGTACTTC. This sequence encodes CASSLGTERAREQYF.

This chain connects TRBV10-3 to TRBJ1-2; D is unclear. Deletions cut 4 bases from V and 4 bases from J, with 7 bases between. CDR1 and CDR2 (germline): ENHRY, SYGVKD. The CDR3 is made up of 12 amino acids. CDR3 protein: CAISVGLYGYTF. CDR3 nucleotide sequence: TGTGCCATCAGTGTAGGGCTCTATGGCTACACCTTC.

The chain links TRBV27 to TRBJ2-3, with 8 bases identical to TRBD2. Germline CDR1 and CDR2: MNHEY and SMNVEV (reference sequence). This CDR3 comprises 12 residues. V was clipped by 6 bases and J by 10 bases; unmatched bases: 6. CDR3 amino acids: CASSSLSGAQYF. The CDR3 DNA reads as TGTGCCAGCAGCTCCCTTAGCGGGGCGCAGTATTTT.

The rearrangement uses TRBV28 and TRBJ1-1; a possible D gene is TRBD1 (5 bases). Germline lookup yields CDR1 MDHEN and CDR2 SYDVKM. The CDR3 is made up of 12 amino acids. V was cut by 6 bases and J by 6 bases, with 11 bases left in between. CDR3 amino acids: CASSYDSAEAFF. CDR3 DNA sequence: TGTGCCAGCAGCTATGACAGTGCTGAAGCTTTCTTT.

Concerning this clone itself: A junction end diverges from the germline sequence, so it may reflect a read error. Written as DNA, the CDR3 is TGTGCCAGCAGCGTAGCCGGGACGACCTCCTACGAGCAGTACTTC. This gives the protein CASSVAGTTSYEQYF. The chain links TRBV7-2 to TRBJ2-7; D may correspond to TRBD1 or TRBD2 (5 bases each). The germline gives CDR1 SGHTA, CDR2 FQGNSA. The CDR3 runs 15 residues.

CDR3 loop: CASSPRVAGPYEQYF. The CDR3 coding sequence is TGCGCCAGCAGCCCGCGGGTAGCGGGACCGTACGAGCAGTACTTC. This chain links TRBV5-1 with TRBJ2-7; 8 bases match TRBD2. Trimming cost V 4 bases and J 4 bases; bases outside gene matches: 10. The germline V gene encodes CDR1 SGHRS and CDR2 YFSETQ. CDR3 size: 15 residues.

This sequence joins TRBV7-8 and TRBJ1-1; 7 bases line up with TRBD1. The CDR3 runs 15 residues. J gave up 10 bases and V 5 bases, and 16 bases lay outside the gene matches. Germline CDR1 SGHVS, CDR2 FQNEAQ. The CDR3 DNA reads TGTGCCAGCAGCCATGACAGGGTCGGGATGCAGGGAGCTTTCTTT. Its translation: CASSHDRVGMQGAFF.

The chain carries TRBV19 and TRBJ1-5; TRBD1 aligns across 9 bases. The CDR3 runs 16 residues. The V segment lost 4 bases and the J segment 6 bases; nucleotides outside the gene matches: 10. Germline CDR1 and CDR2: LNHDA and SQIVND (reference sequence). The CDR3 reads CASSRSTGGGSQPQHF. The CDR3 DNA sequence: TGTGCCAGTAGTAGAAGTACAGGGGGCGGCAGTCAGCCCCAGCATTTT.

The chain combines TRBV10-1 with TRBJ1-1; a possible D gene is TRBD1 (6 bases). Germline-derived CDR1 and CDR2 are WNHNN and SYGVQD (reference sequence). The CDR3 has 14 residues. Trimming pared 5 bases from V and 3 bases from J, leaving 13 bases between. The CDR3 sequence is CASSPGVRDTEAFF. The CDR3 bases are TGCGCCAGCAGTCCAGGGGTTAGGGACACTGAAGCTTTCTTT.

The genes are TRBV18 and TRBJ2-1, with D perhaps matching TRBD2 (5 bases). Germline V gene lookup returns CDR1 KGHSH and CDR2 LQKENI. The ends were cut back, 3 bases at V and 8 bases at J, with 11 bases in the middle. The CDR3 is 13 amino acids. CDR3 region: CASSPLATHEQFF. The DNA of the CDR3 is TGTGCCAGCTCACCCTTAGCGACTCATGAGCAGTTCTTC. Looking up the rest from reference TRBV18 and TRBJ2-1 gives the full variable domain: NAGVMQNPRHLVRRRGQEARLRCSPMKGHSHVYWYRQLPEEGLKFMVYLQKENIIDESGMPKERFSAEFPKEGPSILRIQQVVRGDSAAYFCASSPLATHEQFFGPGTRLTVL.

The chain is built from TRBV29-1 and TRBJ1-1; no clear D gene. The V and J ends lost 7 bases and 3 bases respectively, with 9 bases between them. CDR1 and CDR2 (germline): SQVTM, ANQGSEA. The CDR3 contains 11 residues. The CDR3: CSARHDTEAFF. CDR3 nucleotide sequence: TGCAGCGCCCGCCACGACACTGAAGCTTTCTTT.

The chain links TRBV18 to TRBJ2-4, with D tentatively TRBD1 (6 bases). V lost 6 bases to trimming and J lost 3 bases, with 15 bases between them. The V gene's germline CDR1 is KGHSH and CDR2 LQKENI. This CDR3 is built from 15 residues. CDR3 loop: CASSPLGAGKNIQYF. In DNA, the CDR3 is TGTGCCAGCTCCCCCTTGGGGGCCGGCAAAAACATTCAGTACTTC.

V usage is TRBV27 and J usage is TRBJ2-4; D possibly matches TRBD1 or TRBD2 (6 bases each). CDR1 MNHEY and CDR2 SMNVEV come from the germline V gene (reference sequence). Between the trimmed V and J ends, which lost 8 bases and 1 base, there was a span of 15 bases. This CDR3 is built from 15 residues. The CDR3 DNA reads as TGTGCCAGCCACGGAGGGGGGATGGCCAAAAACATTCAGTACTTC. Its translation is CASHGGGMAKNIQYF.

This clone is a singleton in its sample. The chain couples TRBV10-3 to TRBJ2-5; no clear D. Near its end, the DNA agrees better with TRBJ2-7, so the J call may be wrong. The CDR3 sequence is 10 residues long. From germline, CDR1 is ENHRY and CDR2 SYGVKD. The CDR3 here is CATGLYEQYF. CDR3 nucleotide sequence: TGTGCCACGGGTTTGTACGAGCAGTACTTC.

CDR3 residues: CASSIDRAGQGPQHF. CDR3 DNA sequence: TGTGCCAGTAGTATAGACAGGGCAGGCCAGGGACCCCAGCATTTT. V is TRBV19 and J is TRBJ1-5, with D possibly TRBD1 on 5 matching bases. The CDR3 covers 15 residues. Deletions cut 0 bases from V and 10 bases from J, with 16 bases between. Germline lookup yields CDR1 LNHDA and CDR2 SQIVND (reference sequence).

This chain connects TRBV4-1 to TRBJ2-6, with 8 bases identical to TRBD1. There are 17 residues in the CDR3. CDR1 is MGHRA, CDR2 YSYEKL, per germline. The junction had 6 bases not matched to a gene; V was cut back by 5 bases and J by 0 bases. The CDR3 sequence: CASSKGQGYSGANVLTF. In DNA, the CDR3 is TGCGCCAGCAGCAAAGGACAGGGCTACTCTGGGGCCAACGTCCTGACTTTC.

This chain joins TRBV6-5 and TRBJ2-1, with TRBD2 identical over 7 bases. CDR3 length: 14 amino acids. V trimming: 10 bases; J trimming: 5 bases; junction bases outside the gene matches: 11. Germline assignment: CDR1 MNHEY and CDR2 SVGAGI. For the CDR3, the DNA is TGTGCCACACGACAACTAGCGAGAGACAATGAGCAGTTCTTC. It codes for CATRQLARDNEQFF.

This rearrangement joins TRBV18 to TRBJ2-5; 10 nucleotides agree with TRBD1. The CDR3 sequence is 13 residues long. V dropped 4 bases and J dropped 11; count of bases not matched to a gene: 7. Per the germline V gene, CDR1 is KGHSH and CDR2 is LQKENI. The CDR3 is CASSLGTGDEQYF. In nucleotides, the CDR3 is TGTGCCAGCTCACTAGGGACAGGGGATGAGCAGTACTTC. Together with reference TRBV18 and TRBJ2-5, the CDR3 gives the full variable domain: NAGVMQNPRHLVRRRGQEARLRCSPMKGHSHVYWYRQLPEEGLKFMVYLQKENIIDESGMPKERFSAEFPKEGPSILRIQQVVRGDSAAYFCASSLGTGDEQYFGPGTRLLVL.

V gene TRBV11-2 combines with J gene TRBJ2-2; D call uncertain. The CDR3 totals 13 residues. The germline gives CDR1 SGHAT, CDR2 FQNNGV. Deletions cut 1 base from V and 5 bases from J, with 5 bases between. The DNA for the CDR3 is TGTGCCAGCAGCTTAGGGGCGACCGGGGAGCTGTTTTTT. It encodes CASSLGATGELFF.